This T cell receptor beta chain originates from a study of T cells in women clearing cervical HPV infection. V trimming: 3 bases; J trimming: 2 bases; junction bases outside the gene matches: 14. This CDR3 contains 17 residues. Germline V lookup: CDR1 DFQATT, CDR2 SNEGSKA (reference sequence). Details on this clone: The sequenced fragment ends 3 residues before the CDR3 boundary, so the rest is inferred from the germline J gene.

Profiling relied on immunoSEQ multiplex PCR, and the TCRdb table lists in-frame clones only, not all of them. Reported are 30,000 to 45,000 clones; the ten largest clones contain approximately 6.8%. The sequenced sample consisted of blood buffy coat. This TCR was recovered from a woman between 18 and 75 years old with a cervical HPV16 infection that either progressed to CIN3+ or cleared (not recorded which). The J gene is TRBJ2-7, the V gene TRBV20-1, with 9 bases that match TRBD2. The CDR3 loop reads CSASGLSTSGQTYEQYF. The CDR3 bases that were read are TGCAGTGCTAGCGGACTCTCCACTAGCGGGCAAACCTACGAG.